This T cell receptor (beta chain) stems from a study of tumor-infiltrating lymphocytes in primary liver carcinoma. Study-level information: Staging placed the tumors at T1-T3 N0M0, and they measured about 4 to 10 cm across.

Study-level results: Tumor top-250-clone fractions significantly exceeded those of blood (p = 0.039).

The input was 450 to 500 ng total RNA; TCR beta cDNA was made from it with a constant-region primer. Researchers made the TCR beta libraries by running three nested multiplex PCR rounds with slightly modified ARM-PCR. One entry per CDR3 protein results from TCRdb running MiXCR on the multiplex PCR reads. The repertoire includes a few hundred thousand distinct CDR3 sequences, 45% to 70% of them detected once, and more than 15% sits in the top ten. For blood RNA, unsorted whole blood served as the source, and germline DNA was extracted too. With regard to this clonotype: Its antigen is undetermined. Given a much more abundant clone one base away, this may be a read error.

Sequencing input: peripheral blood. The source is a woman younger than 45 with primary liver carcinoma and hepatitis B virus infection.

The CDR3 reads CASSQAPEGNYGYTF. For the CDR3, the DNA is TGCGCCAGCAGCCAAGCCCCAGAGGGTAACTATGGCTACACCTTC. The chain combines TRBV4-1 with TRBJ1-2, with unresolved D. Germline V gene data show CDR1 as MGHRA and CDR2 as YSYEKL. Between the trimmed V and J ends, which lost 1 base and 1 base, there was a span of 10 bases. The CDR3 is made up of 15 amino acids.